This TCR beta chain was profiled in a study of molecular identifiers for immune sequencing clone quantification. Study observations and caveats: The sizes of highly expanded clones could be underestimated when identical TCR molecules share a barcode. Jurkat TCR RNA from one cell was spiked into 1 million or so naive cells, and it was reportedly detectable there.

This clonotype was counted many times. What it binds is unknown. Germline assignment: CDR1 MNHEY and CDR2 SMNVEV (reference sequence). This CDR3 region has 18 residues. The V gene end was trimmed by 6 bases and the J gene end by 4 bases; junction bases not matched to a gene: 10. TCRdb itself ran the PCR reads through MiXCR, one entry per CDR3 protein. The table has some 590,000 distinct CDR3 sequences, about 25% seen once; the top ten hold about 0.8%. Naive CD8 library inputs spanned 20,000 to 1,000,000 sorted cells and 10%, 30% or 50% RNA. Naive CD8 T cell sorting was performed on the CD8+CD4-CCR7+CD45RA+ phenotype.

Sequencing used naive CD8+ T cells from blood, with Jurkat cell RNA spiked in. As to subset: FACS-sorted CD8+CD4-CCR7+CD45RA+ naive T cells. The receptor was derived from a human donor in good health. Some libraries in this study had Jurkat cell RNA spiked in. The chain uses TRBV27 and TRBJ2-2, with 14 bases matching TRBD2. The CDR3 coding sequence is TGTGCCAGCAGCTTCGGACTAGCGGGAGGTCCCGGCACCGGGGAGCTGTTTTTT. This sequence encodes CASSFGLAGGPGTGELFF.